The rows below give T cell receptor beta chains drawn from one sample of a study of T cell responses to AZD1222 COVID-19 vaccine. Clones were read by immunoSEQ multiplex PCR, and TCRdb kept only the in-frame ones, dropping some. Of about 120,000 clones listed, around 90% are singletons. The starting material was peripheral blood, obtained on day 0 of AZD1222 vaccination. The receptors were sampled from an adult in good health. The CDR3 runs from the conserved cysteine through the conserved F or W. The order of the fields is CDR3 protein, CDR3 DNA, clone size, V gene, D gene, J gene. The D gene is left open where the match is weak. Clone size is stated in some rows and not others, as once, few, many or a class when expanded.

CDR3 protein: CASSPGQAKGNSPLHF
CDR3 DNA: TGTGCCAGCAGCCCCGGACAGGCCAAGGGTAATTCACCCCTCCACTTT
clone size: -
V gene: TRBV6-2/TRBV6-3
D gene: TRBD1
J gene: TRBJ1-6

CDR3 protein: CASSVQGTLNTEAFF
CDR3 DNA: TGTGCCAGTAGTGTACAGGGGACGCTGAACACTGAAGCTTTCTTT
clone size: -
V gene: TRBV19
D gene: TRBD1
J gene: TRBJ1-1

CDR3 protein: CASRPDRSEAFF
CDR3 DNA: TGTGCCAGCAGACCCGACAGAAGTGAAGCTTTCTTT
clone size: -
V gene: TRBV13
D gene: -
J gene: TRBJ1-1

CDR3 protein: CASSYSGGSSYNEQFF
CDR3 DNA: TGTGCCAGCAGTTACTCCGGGGGAAGCTCCTACAATGAGCAGTTCTTC
clone size: -
V gene: TRBV6-5
D gene: -
J gene: TRBJ2-1

CDR3 protein: CASSPGTSRVEQFF
CDR3 DNA: TGTGCCAGCAGCCCCGGGACTAGCAGGGTTGAGCAGTTCTTC
clone size: -
V gene: TRBV28
D gene: TRBD2
J gene: TRBJ2-1

CDR3 protein: CASSFDQSVEQFF
CDR3 DNA: TGCGCCAGCAGCTTTGACCAGTCGGTGGAGCAGTTCTTC
clone size: -
V gene: TRBV5-1
D gene: -
J gene: TRBJ2-1

CDR3 protein: CASSLGNQETQYF
CDR3 DNA: TGTGCCAGCAGCTTAGGGAACCAAGAGACCCAGTACTTC
clone size: once
V gene: TRBV11-1
D gene: -
J gene: TRBJ2-5

CDR3 protein: CASSLSFGTPSYNSPLHF
CDR3 DNA: TGTGCCAGCAGCTTATCCTTCGGGACTCCTTCCTATAATTCACCCCTCCACTTT
clone size: -
V gene: TRBV11-2
D gene: -
J gene: TRBJ1-6

CDR3 protein: CASSHRQGGGYTF
CDR3 DNA: TGCGCCAGCAGCCACCGACAGGGTGGTGGCTACACCTTC
clone size: once
V gene: TRBV4-1
D gene: TRBD1
J gene: TRBJ1-2

CDR3 protein: CASSLFTGAAEAFF
CDR3 DNA: TGTGCCAGCAGTTTATTCACAGGGGCCGCTGAAGCTTTCTTT
clone size: -
V gene: TRBV27
D gene: TRBD1
J gene: TRBJ1-1

CDR3 protein: CASSYRDYNEQFF
CDR3 DNA: TGTGCCAGCAGTTACCGGGACTACAATGAGCAGTTCTTC
clone size: -
V gene: TRBV6-2/TRBV6-3
D gene: -
J gene: TRBJ2-1

CDR3 protein: CATSDPLEGGGEKLFF
CDR3 DNA: TGTGCCACCAGTGACCCACTCGAGGGAGGCGGTGAAAAACTGTTTTTT
clone size: once
V gene: TRBV24-1
D gene: -
J gene: TRBJ1-4

CDR3 protein: CASSLMILTGDHAGELFF
CDR3 DNA: TGTGCCAGCAGCCTCATGATACTTACAGGGGACCACGCCGGGGAGCTGTTTTTT
clone size: -
V gene: TRBV5-8
D gene: TRBD1
J gene: TRBJ2-2

CDR3 protein: CSASRRRGAGSPLHF
CDR3 DNA: TGCAGTGCTAGTCGAAGGAGGGGCGCAGGTTCACCCCTCCACTTT
clone size: once
V gene: TRBV20-1
D gene: -
J gene: TRBJ1-6

CDR3 protein: CASSQQGRYSYEQYF
CDR3 DNA: TGTGCCAGTAGTCAACAGGGGCGCTACTCCTACGAGCAGTACTTC
clone size: -
V gene: TRBV19
D gene: TRBD1
J gene: TRBJ2-7

CDR3 protein: CASSGNPGPKHYGYTF
CDR3 DNA: TGTGCCAGCAGTGGGAACCCCGGGCCGAAACACTATGGCTACACCTTC
clone size: -
V gene: TRBV6-2/TRBV6-3
D gene: -
J gene: TRBJ1-2

CDR3 protein: CASSQLGRPSTDTQYF
CDR3 DNA: TGTGCCAGCAGCCAATTGGGGAGGCCTAGCACAGATACGCAGTATTTT
clone size: once
V gene: TRBV3-1/TRBV3-2
D gene: -
J gene: TRBJ2-3

CDR3 protein: CASTLSGANYGYTF
CDR3 DNA: TGTGCCAGCACCCTCTCAGGGGCTAACTATGGCTACACCTTC
clone size: -
V gene: TRBV6-5
D gene: -
J gene: TRBJ1-2

CDR3 protein: CASSPYAYRTSGTYEQYF
CDR3 DNA: TGTGCCAGCAGCCCATACGCCTATCGGACTAGCGGGACCTACGAGCAGTACTTC
clone size: -
V gene: TRBV7-8
D gene: TRBD2
J gene: TRBJ2-7

CDR3 protein: CASSTGLAGAGVGELFF
CDR3 DNA: TGTGCCAGCAGCACGGGACTAGCGGGAGCAGGTGTCGGGGAGCTGTTTTTT
clone size: -
V gene: TRBV5-4
D gene: TRBD2
J gene: TRBJ2-2

CDR3 protein: CASSMDRGIWTEAFF
CDR3 DNA: TGTGCCAGTAGTATGGACAGGGGGATTTGGACTGAAGCTTTCTTT
clone size: once
V gene: TRBV19
D gene: TRBD1
J gene: TRBJ1-1

CDR3 protein: CASSLLSGYGYTF
CDR3 DNA: TGTGCCAGCAGCCTACTCTCAGGCTATGGCTACACCTTC
clone size: -
V gene: TRBV3-1/TRBV3-2
D gene: -
J gene: TRBJ1-2

CDR3 protein: CASSIGNDGGRAGYNEQFF
CDR3 DNA: TGTGCCAGTAGTATAGGGAACGATGGCGGGAGGGCCGGATACAATGAGCAGTTCTTC
clone size: -
V gene: TRBV19
D gene: TRBD2
J gene: TRBJ2-1

CDR3 protein: CASSSLGGQAYGYTF
CDR3 DNA: TGTGCCAGCAGTTCCCTCGGGGGGCAAGCGTATGGCTACACCTTC
clone size: -
V gene: TRBV27
D gene: -
J gene: TRBJ1-2

CDR3 protein: CASTQRPGLGYTF
CDR3 DNA: TGTGCCAGTACCCAAAGACCTGGGTTGGGCTACACCTTC
clone size: once
V gene: TRBV19
D gene: -
J gene: TRBJ1-2

CDR3 protein: CASSLGTAVGYSNQPQHF
CDR3 DNA: TGTGCCAGTAGTCTGGGGACAGCGGTTGGGTATAGCAATCAGCCCCAGCATTTT
clone size: once
V gene: TRBV19
D gene: TRBD1
J gene: TRBJ1-5

CDR3 protein: CASSETPVRSEAFF
CDR3 DNA: TGCGCCAGCAGTGAAACCCCAGTAAGGTCTGAAGCTTTCTTT
clone size: -
V gene: TRBV10-1
D gene: -
J gene: TRBJ1-1

CDR3 protein: CASSQDGHSYYEQYF
CDR3 DNA: TGTGCCAGCAGCCAAGATGGACATTCCTACTACGAGCAGTACTTC
clone size: -
V gene: TRBV14
D gene: -
J gene: TRBJ2-7

CDR3 protein: CASSQYTVGDTEAFF
CDR3 DNA: TGCGCCAGCAGCCAATACACCGTCGGGGACACTGAAGCTTTCTTT
clone size: -
V gene: TRBV4-1
D gene: -
J gene: TRBJ1-1

CDR3 protein: CASRRVGGRGGANVLTF
CDR3 DNA: TGTGCCAGCAGACGGGTAGGGGGGCGAGGAGGGGCCAACGTCCTGACTTTC
clone size: -
V gene: TRBV7-2
D gene: -
J gene: TRBJ2-6

CDR3 protein: CATSDRGDPKDYGYTF
CDR3 DNA: TGTGCCACCAGTGATCGAGGGGACCCAAAGGACTATGGCTACACCTTC
clone size: -
V gene: TRBV24-1
D gene: -
J gene: TRBJ1-2

CDR3 protein: CATKGGPFGPQHF
CDR3 DNA: TGTGCCACCAAGGGGGGGCCTTTCGGGCCCCAGCATTTT
clone size: -
V gene: TRBV6-5
D gene: -
J gene: TRBJ1-5

CDR3 protein: CASSYTILAGGGYNEQFF
CDR3 DNA: TGTGCCAGCAGTTACACGATTCTAGCGGGAGGGGGGTACAATGAGCAGTTCTTC
clone size: -
V gene: TRBV6-2/TRBV6-3
D gene: TRBD2
J gene: TRBJ2-1

CDR3 protein: CASTKASQETQYF
CDR3 DNA: TGTGCCAGCACCAAAGCTAGTCAAGAGACCCAGTACTTC
clone size: -
V gene: TRBV2
D gene: -
J gene: TRBJ2-5

CDR3 protein: CASSLAPAGGPGEQFF
CDR3 DNA: TGCGCCAGCAGCTTGGCGCCAGCGGGGGGCCCGGGTGAGCAGTTCTTC
clone size: -
V gene: TRBV5-1
D gene: TRBD2
J gene: TRBJ2-1

CDR3 protein: CARSLDPREGVRGTEAFF
CDR3 DNA: TGTGCCAGAAGCTTGGACCCGCGGGAGGGGGTCCGGGGCACTGAAGCTTTCTTT
clone size: -
V gene: TRBV5-3
D gene: -
J gene: TRBJ1-1

CDR3 protein: CASSARGSANTGELFF
CDR3 DNA: TGTGCCAGCAGCGCCAGGGGGTCCGCGAACACCGGGGAGCTGTTTTTT
clone size: once
V gene: TRBV9
D gene: TRBD1
J gene: TRBJ2-2

CDR3 protein: CASTFDGGYTEAFF
CDR3 DNA: TGCGCCAGCACCTTTGATGGGGGATACACTGAAGCTTTCTTT
clone size: once
V gene: TRBV5-1
D gene: -
J gene: TRBJ1-1

CDR3 protein: CASSSGRGYEQYF
CDR3 DNA: TGTGCCAGCAGCTCGGGACGGGGCTACGAGCAGTACTTC
clone size: -
V gene: TRBV5-6
D gene: -
J gene: TRBJ2-7

CDR3 protein: CASSDSSSGGAHEQFF
CDR3 DNA: TGTGCCAGCAGTGACTCGTCTAGCGGGGGGGCCCATGAGCAGTTCTTC
clone size: -
V gene: TRBV6-4
D gene: TRBD2
J gene: TRBJ2-1

CDR3 protein: CATSDLNQPQHF
CDR3 DNA: TGTGCCACCAGTGACCTCAATCAGCCCCAGCATTTT
clone size: once
V gene: TRBV24-1
D gene: -
J gene: TRBJ1-5

CDR3 protein: CASSIPDGPYGYTF
CDR3 DNA: TGTGCCAGTAGTATTCCGGACGGACCCTATGGCTACACCTTC
clone size: -
V gene: TRBV19
D gene: -
J gene: TRBJ1-2

CDR3 protein: CASSEIQRSGNTIYF
CDR3 DNA: TGTGCCAGCAGTGAAATACAGCGCTCTGGAAACACCATATATTTT
clone size: -
V gene: TRBV6-1
D gene: -
J gene: TRBJ1-3

CDR3 protein: CASSFAVGGPGELFF
CDR3 DNA: TGCGCCAGCAGCTTCGCGGTAGGGGGTCCCGGGGAGCTGTTTTTT
clone size: -
V gene: TRBV5-1
D gene: -
J gene: TRBJ2-2

CDR3 protein: CASSLSASWGDNTEAFF
CDR3 DNA: TGTGCCAGCAGCTTGTCGGCGTCGTGGGGAGATAACACTGAAGCTTTCTTT
clone size: -
V gene: TRBV5-4
D gene: -
J gene: TRBJ1-1